This section outlines one TCR beta chain sequence together with its context. Time point in this sample: sample taken at primary tumor resection. Tumor, nontumor lung or frozen PBMC supplied whole RNA, sequenced without sorting. CDR1 is SGHTA and CDR2 is FQGTGA in the germline V gene. This CDR3 is 16 amino acids long. V shed 3 bases, J shed 2 bases, and the junction held 4 bases outside the gene matches. This sample was included in a study of spatial heterogeneity in lung cancer. The presence of a unique molecular identifier marked each TCR cDNA molecule. MiXCR, applied by TCRdb to the 5' RACE reads, yields one record per CDR3 protein. The sample has tens of thousands of distinct CDR3 sequences; 7% to 7.5% are singletons.

This clonotype originated in a female donor with early-stage non-small cell lung cancer. The specimen comprised PBMCs, sampled at surgery. This chain joins TRBV7-3 and TRBJ2-1; 10 nucleotides match TRBD2. The CDR3 bases are TGTGCCAGCAGCTTTAGCGGGGGGTCCGCCTACAATGAGCAGTTCTTC. This codes for CASSFSGGSAYNEQFF.